This T cell receptor (beta chain) was sequenced in a study of patients and donors after allogeneic stem cell transplantation. The J segment lost 3 bases and the V segment lost 5 bases, leaving 6 bases of the junction unmatched. This CDR3 comprises 15 residues. TCRdb re-called the RT-PCR reads through MiXCR, storing one row per CDR3 protein. The profile covers about 110,000 distinct CDR3 sequences, with around 38% appearing a single time and around 30% taken by the ten largest. The sample comprised blood, either unsorted or a sorted T cell fraction (not recorded which). The source is a human donor who was either an allogeneic HSCT recipient or a stem cell or donor lymphocyte infusion donor (not recorded which). It is not recorded whose cells these are; they may come from a transplant donor. V usage is TRBV12-3 or TRBV12-4 and J usage is TRBJ2-1, with TRBD1 matching 8 bases. DNA for the CDR3: TGTGCCAGCAGTCCGACAGGGGCTTACTACAATGAGCAGTTCTTC. Its protein product is CASSPTGAYYNEQFF.